This T cell receptor (beta chain) is from a study of blood T cell repertoires in COVID-19. The CDR3 length is 14 residues. The germline V and J ends were trimmed by 5 bases and 2 bases, with 11 bases remaining between them. CDR1 MDHEN and CDR2 SYDVKM come from the germline V gene. How the authors handled the data: Amplification of reference gene primers provided the estimated nucleated cell counts. Assay: immunoSEQ multiplex PCR; the TCRdb copy retains only in-frame clones and omits some. From that table come the V and J calls and clone size; the DNA was used to work out D and trimming. Of roughly 260,000 clones listed, 87% are singletons.

The rearrangement joins TRBV28 to TRBJ2-3; D ambiguous. This receptor was obtained from a woman between 45 and 60 years old who had recovered from COVID-19. Material for sequencing was peripheral blood. This CDR3 reads CASSPPGLTDTQYF. The CDR3 DNA is TGTGCCAGCAGTCCTCCGGGTCTCACAGATACGCAGTATTTT.